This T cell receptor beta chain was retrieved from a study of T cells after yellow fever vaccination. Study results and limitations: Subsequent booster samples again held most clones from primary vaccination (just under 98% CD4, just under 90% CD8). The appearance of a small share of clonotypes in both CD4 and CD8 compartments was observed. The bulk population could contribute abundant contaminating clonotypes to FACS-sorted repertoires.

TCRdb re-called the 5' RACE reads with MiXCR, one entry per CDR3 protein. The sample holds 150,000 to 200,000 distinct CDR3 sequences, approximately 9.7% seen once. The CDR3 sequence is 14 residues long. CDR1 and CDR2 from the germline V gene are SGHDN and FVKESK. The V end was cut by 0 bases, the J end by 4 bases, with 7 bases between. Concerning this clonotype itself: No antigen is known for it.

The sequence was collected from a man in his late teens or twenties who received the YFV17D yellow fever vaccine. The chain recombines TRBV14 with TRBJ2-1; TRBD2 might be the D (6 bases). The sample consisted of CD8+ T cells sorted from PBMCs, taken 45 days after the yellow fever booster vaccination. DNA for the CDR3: TGTGCCAGCAGCCAAGAGGGGACTTACAATGAGCAGTTCTTC. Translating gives CASSQEGTYNEQFF. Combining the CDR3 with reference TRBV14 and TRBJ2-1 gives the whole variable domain EAGVTQFPSHSVIEKGQTVTLRCDPISGHDNLYWYRRVMGKEIKFLLHFVKESKQDESGMPNNRFLAERTGGTYSTLKVQPAELEDSGVYFCASSQEGTYNEQFFGPGTRLTVL.